Shown below are 3 T cell receptor beta chains from a single sample sequenced in a study of blood T cells in healthy people across ages. Primers used in a second PCR of about 6 to 11 cycles were a sample-barcoded 5' primer and a J-beta primer mix. TCRdb reprocessed the 5' RACE reads via MiXCR and lists one record per CDR3 protein. The data contain around 700,000 distinct CDR3 sequences, around 25% of them seen just once; the ten biggest clones take up more than 7.5%. These data are also associated with another study on T cells of mothers and their children.

The sample comprised blood. These receptors all stem from a boy aged 5-17 years in good health.

Of note for this clonotype: Its ends do not fully match the called genes, so a read error is possible. The V and J genes are TRBV27 and TRBJ2-2; TRBD2 agrees at 7 bases. Germline CDR1 reads MNHEY; CDR2 reads SMNVEV (reference sequence). The CDR3 totals 12 residues. This CDR3 reads CASLAGSGELFF. The CDR3 bases are TGTGCCAGCCTCGCGGGGAGCGGGGAGCTGTTCTTT.

The chain joins TRBV15 to TRBJ1-3; 8 bases align to TRBD1. Germline lookup yields CDR1 LNHNV and CDR2 YYDKDF (reference sequence). J lost 3 bases, V lost 2 bases, and 6 bases had no gene match. CDR3 length equals 16 residues. The CDR3 DNA sequence: TGTGCCACCAGCAGATCGGCAGGGGGCGGTGGAAACACCATATATTTT. The encoded protein is CATSRSAGGGGNTIYF.

On this clonotype itself: The junction departs from germline at one end; a sequencing error may be responsible. This chain connects TRBV12-3 or TRBV12-4 to TRBJ2-2; no clear D. CDR3 length: 15 amino acids. The CDR3 nucleotides read TGTGCTAGCAGCCCACCCACTGCTAACACCGGGGAGCTGTTTTTT. Protein product: CASSPPTANTGELFF.